A selection of T cell receptor beta chains follows, all from one sample in a study of graft-versus-host responses after intestinal transplantation. Produced via immunoSEQ multiplex PCR; TCRdb's table is partial and in-frame only. In the table there are about 38,000 clones, roughly 87% of which are singletons. The input for sequencing was PBMCs, taken roughly 1,000 days after transplant. These receptors were taken from a human patient who received an intestinal transplant, so some T cells may come from the graft donor. Each CDR3 is given with its conserved first and last residue. Size values are once, few and many counts, or a class for expanded clones, and some rows have none.

TRBV5-1,.,TRBJ2-3,CASSLVSADTDTQYF
TRBV5-1,.,TRBJ2-1,CASSLRGGNNEQFF
TRBV27,.,TRBJ2-7,CASSFHSGTGGYEQYF
TRBV5-1,.,TRBJ2-1,CASSFRDRGSYNEQFF
TRBV19,.,TRBJ1-1,CASSMGAVYTEAFF
TRBV6-1,.,TRBJ2-1,CASSESDRRVNEQFF
TRBV5-1,.,TRBJ2-5,CASSKGTSGRVSQETQYF
TRBV7-9,.,TRBJ1-1,CASSLDGSGNTEAFF
TRBV7-3,once,TRBJ2-5,CASSLADRPPRDF
TRBV6-6,.,TRBJ2-7,CASSYGQGREQYF
TRBV28,once,TRBJ2-1,CASSLTARHNEQFF
TRBV6-1,.,TRBJ1-1,CASTQGQTEAFF
TRBV6-1,.,TRBJ1-6,CASSEAIGAGGSPLHF
TRBV2,once,TRBJ2-1,CASSRPTSKSEQFF
TRBV2,.,.,CASRPGGAYEQYF
TRBV5-6,.,TRBJ2-3,CASSFLRYRRGTDTQYF
TRBV27,.,TRBJ2-2,CASTWTGRTGELFF
TRBV27,.,TRBJ1-3,CASSLSAENTIYF
TRBV4-2,.,TRBJ2-1,CASSQELRGADNEQFF
TRBV5-4,once,TRBJ1-6,CASSWGWGNNSPLHF
TRBV6-1,.,TRBJ2-1,CASSVGGYEQFF
TRBV4-1,.,TRBJ2-1,CASSQDPTSYNEQFF
TRBV18,.,TRBJ2-7,CASSPPGHPNEQYF
TRBV10-3,.,TRBJ2-1,CAINRRAGGLNEQFF
TRBV5-1,few,TRBJ1-1,CASSFDLNTEAFF
TRBV7-2,once,TRBJ2-7,CASSLGAGGPREQYF
TRBV6-6,.,TRBJ2-7,CASSPTVSGREQYF
TRBV7-9,once,TRBJ1-6,CASSLEAGKSSYNSPLHF
TRBV19,once,TRBJ1-5,CASSIPGVGNQPQHF
TRBV29-1,.,TRBJ1-1,CSVGQGAGEAFF
TRBV7-6,.,TRBJ2-7,CASSLAVDYEQYF
TRBV9,.,TRBJ2-1,CASSEAGGSYNEQFF
TRBV2,.,TRBJ2-7,CASSPGTGMTYEQYF
TRBV2,.,TRBJ1-1,CASSSGTGNTEAFF
TRBV10-3,.,TRBJ1-2,CAISESTENYGYTF
TRBV28,.,TRBJ1-2,CASSSYRTGGLGGYTF
TRBV7-9,.,TRBJ2-6,CASSVLPEANVLTF